Sequencing of this TCR beta chain was carried out in a study of neurological immune-mediated disorders. The cDNA came from 5'RACE with 10-nucleotide random UMIs. TCRdb ran MiXCR on the 5' RACE reads and lists one entry per CDR3 protein. The table has tens of thousands of distinct CDR3 sequences, under 4% seen once. Study-wide results and limits: A possible signature was seen in one related-CDR3 cluster, into which phylogenetic grouping placed the repertoires of 18 of 34 multiple sclerosis patients. The expanded clones of different subjects shared no CDR3 amino acid sequences (suggesting private repertoires in all groups).

The CDR3 spans 15 residues. V was clipped by 6 bases and J by 1 base, with 15 bases between them. Germline loops: CDR1 MDHEN, CDR2 SYDVKM. Specified time point: longitudinal time-point 1 (baseline). As concerns this clonotype: Its cognate antigen is unknown. This may stem from a read error, because a much larger clone lies one nucleotide away.

This chain connects TRBV28 to TRBJ1-1; no clear D gene. Material: PBMCs. This TCR derives from a woman aged 60 to 75 with multiple sclerosis. The CDR3 region has the DNA TGTGCCAGCAGCTACCATAGGGCTGCGAACACTGAAGCTTTCTTT. It yields the protein CASSYHRAANTEAFF.